The clone carrying this T cell receptor beta chain was observed many times. Its antigen is undetermined. This specimen belongs to a study of molecular identifiers for immune sequencing clone quantification. Findings and limits, study-wide: Reportedly, one cell's Jurkat TCR RNA was detected within 1,100,000 naive CD8 cells.

The CDR3 runs to 16 residues. Germline CDR1 MNHEY, CDR2 SVGEGT. V was shortened by 0 bases and J by 1 base, with 13 bases between the two germline ends. Using its own MiXCR run on the PCR reads, TCRdb lists one record per CDR3 protein. The sample lists some 680,000 distinct CDR3 sequences; about 25% were seen once. Isolation of naive CD8 T cells was achieved by sorting on a CD8+CD4-CCR7+CD45RA+ phenotype. J is TRBJ2-7 and V is TRBV6-2 or TRBV6-3, with D perhaps matching TRBD1 (6 bases). The sequencing input was naive CD8+ T cells from blood, with Jurkat cell RNA spiked in. The subset denotes: FACS-sorted CD8+CD4-CCR7+CD45RA+ naive T cells. The sequence derives from a human donor in good health. Some libraries in this study had Jurkat cell RNA spiked in. DNA of the CDR3: TGTGCCAGCAGTTACTCGCAGGGGACACCTTCCTACGAGCAGTACTTC. As protein: CASSYSQGTPSYEQYF.